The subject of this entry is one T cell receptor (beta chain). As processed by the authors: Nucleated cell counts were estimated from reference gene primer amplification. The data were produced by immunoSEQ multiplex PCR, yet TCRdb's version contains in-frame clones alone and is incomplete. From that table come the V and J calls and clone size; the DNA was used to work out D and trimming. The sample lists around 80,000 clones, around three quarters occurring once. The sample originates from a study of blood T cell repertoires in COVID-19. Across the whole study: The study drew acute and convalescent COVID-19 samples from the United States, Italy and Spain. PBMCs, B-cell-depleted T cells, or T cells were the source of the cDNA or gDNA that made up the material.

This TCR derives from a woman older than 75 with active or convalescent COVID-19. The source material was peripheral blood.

The CDR3 reads CASSLVAGGPLYGYTF. The CDR3, as DNA: TGTGCCAGCAGCTTAGTCGCAGGGGGGCCCCTCTATGGCTACACCTTC. The rearrangement joins TRBV7-2 to TRBJ1-2; 7 bases fit TRBD1. The CDR3 is 16 residues long. Germline-derived CDR1 and CDR2 are SGHTA and FQGNSA. Trimming took 1 base from V and 4 from J; bases not matched to a gene: 9. The whole variable domain, filled in from reference TRBV7-2 and TRBJ1-2, reads GAGVSQSPSNKVTEKGKDVELRCDPISGHTALYWYRQSLGQGLEFLIYFQGNSAPDKSGLPSDRFSAERTGGSVSTLTIQRTQQEDSAVYLCASSLVAGGPLYGYTFGSGTRLTVV.